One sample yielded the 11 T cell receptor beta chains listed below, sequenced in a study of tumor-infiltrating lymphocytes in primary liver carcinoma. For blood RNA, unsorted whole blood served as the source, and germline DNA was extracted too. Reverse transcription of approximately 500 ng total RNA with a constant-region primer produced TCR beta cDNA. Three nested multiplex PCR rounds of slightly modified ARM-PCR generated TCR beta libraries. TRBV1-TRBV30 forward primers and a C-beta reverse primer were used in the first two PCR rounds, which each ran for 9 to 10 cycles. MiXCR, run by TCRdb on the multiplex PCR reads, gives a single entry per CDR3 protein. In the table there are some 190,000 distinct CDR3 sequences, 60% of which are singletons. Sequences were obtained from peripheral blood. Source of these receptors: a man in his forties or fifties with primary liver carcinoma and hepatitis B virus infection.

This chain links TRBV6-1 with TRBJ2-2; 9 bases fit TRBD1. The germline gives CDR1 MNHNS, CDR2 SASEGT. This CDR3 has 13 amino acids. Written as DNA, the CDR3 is TGTGGTATTGGGACAGGGCTAACCGGGGAGCTGTTTTTT. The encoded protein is CGIGTGLTGELFF.

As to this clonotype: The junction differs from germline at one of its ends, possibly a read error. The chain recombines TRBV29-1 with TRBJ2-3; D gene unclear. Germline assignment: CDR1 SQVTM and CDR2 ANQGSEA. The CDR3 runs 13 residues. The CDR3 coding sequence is TGCAGCGTTAAGTTTGGGATCACAGATATGCAGTATTTT. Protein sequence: CSVKFGITDMQYF.

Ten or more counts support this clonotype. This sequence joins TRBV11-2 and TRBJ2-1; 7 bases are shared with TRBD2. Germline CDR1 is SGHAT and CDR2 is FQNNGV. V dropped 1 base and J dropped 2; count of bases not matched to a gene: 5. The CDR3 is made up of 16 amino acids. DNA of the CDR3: TGTGCCAGCAGCTTAGGTCGTCTAGCGGCCTACAATGAGCAGTTCTTC. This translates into CASSLGRLAAYNEQFF.

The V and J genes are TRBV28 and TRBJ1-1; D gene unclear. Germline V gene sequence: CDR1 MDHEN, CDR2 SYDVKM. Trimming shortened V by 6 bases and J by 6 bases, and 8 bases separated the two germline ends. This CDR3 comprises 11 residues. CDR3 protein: CASSPGAEAFF. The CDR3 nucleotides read TGTGCCAGCAGCCCCGGGGCTGAAGCTTTCTTT.

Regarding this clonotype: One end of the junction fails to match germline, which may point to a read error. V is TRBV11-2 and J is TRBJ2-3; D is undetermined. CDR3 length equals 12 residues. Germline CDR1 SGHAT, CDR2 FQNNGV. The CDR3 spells CVSSSNRDTQYF. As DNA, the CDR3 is TGTGTCAGCAGCTCAAATAGGGATACGCAGTATTTT.

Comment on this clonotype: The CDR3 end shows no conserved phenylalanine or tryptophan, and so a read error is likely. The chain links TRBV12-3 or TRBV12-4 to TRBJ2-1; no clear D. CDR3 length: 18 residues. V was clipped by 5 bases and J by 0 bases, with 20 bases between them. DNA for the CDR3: TGTGCCAGCAGTCCTAGAGACCGGACCCCGAGCTCCTACAATGAGCAGTTCCTC. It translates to CASSPRDRTPSSYNEQFL.

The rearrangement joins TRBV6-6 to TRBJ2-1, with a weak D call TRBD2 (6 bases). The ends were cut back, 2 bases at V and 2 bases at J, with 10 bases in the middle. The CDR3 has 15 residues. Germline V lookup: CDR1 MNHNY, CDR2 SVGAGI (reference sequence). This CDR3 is CASSYGRDPYNEQFF. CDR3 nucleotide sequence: TGTGCCAGCAGTTACGGGCGGGACCCCTACAATGAGCAGTTCTTC.

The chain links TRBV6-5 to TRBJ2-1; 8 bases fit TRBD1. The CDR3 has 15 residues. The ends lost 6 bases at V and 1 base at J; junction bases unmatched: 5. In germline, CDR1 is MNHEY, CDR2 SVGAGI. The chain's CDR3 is CASREDRGSYNEQFF. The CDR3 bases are TGTGCCAGCAGGGAAGACAGGGGTTCCTACAATGAGCAGTTCTTC.

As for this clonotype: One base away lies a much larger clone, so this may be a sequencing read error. The CDR3 loop reads CASTLVLGGEQYF. The CDR3 DNA reads TGTGCCAGTACCTTAGTCCTGGGGGGCGAGCAGTACTTC. The V gene is TRBV6-5, the J gene TRBJ2-7; maybe TRBD2 (6 bases). The CDR3 sequence is 13 residues long. V was clipped by 9 bases and J by 6 bases, with 18 bases between them. Germline V gives CDR1 MNHEY, CDR2 SVGAGI.

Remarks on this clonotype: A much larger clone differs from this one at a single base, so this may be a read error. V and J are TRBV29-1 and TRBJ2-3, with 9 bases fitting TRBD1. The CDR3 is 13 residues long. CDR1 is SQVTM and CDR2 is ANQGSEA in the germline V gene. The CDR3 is CSVSGQGWDTQCF. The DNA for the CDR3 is TGCAGCGTTTCGGGACAGGGTTGGGATACGCAGTGTTTT.

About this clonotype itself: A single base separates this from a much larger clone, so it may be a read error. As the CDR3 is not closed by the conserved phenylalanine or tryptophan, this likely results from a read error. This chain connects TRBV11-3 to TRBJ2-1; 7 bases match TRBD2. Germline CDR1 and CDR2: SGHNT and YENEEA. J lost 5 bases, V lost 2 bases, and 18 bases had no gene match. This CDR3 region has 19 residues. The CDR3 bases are TGTGCCAGCAGCTTAAGGCAGGGTACCTCGGGACTACCAAACAATGAGCAGTTCCTC. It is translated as CASSLRQGTSGLPNNEQFL.